This TCR beta chain was sequenced for a study of blood T cell repertoires in COVID-19. Looking at the study overall: The origin of the acute and convalescent COVID-19 samples was the United States, Italy and Spain.

V gave up 3 bases and J gave up 1 base, with 6 bases separating them. CDR3 length equals 13 residues. CDR1 and CDR2 (germline): SEHNR, FQNEAQ (reference sequence). Repertoires were generated with immunoSEQ multiplex PCR, while TCRdb's copy carries only in-frame clones and drops some. This sample carries 130,000 or so clones, approximately 79% of them seen once, and the ten largest clones take approximately 2.4%. As for this clone: Other DNA sequences in this specimen translate into the identical CDR3.

Recruits, aged about 18 to 100 years, lived in under 25 US areas. Cohorts were assigned according to the clinical history that participants reported. Specimen: PBMCs or T cells enriched from blood (not recorded which). The V call is TRBV7-9, the J call TRBJ1-1; D uncertain. This TCR came from a man aged 35-49 years with acute COVID-19. The CDR3 sequence: CASSLSRNTEAFF. The CDR3 nucleotides read TGTGCCAGCAGCTTGTCGAGGAACACTGAAGCTTTCTTT.